What follows describes a single TCR beta chain. Its target is not known. The record originates from a study of blood T cells in healthy people across ages. Study-wide findings and caveats: Donor CMV infection status was unknown, possibly confounding age-related changes in expanded clonotypes. Comparison with aged donors showed that long-lived donors had more naive CD4+ cells and higher diversity.

The CDR3 length is 14 residues. Germline V CDR1 and CDR2: SGHRS, YFSETQ. V dropped 1 base and J dropped 5 bases, with 12 bases sitting between them. A second PCR of roughly 7 to 11 cycles used a sample-barcoded 5' primer and a J-beta primer mix. TCRdb ran MiXCR on the 5' RACE reads and lists one entry per CDR3 protein. The table has about 1,400,000 distinct CDR3 sequences, approximately 40% seen once. The clonotype was recovered from a woman under 30 in good health. The chain carries TRBV5-1 and TRBJ2-5, with D perhaps matching TRBD1 (6 bases). Sequencing used blood. This CDR3 reads CASSLTGSPETQYF. The CDR3 nucleotides read TGCGCCAGCAGCTTGACAGGGAGCCCCGAGACCCAGTACTTC.